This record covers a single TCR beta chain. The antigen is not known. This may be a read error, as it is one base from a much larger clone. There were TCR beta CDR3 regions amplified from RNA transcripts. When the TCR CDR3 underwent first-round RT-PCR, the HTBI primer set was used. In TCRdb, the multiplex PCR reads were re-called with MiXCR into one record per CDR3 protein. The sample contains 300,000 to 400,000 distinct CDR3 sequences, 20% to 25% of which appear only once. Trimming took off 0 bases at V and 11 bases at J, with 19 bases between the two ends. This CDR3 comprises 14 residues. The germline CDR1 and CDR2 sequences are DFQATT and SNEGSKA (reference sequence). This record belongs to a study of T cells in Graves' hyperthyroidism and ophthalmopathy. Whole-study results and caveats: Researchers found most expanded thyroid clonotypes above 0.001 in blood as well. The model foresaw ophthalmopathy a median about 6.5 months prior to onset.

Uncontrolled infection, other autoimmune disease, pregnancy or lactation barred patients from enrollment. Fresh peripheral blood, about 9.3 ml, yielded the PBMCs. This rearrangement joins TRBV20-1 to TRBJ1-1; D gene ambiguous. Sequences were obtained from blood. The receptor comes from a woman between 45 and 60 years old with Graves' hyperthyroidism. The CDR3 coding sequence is TGCAGTGCTAGAGATAAGACCGGTCTTAATAGGGCTTTCTTT. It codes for CSARDKTGLNRAFF.